The TCR beta chain described here comes from a study of blood T cell repertoires in COVID-19. Study at large: T cells, B-cell-depleted T cells, or PBMCs provided the cDNA or gDNA that served as material.

Method: immunoSEQ multiplex PCR; TCRdb's copy keeps in-frame clones and lacks some. The sample yields 250,000 to 350,000 clones, around 90% seen once. V was pared by 5 bases and J by 3 bases, with 4 bases of the junction left unmatched. The CDR3 is made up of 16 amino acids. Germline V gene data show CDR1 as MDHEN and CDR2 as SYDVKM. The specimen sequenced was peripheral blood. The J gene is TRBJ1-6, the V gene TRBV28; TRBD1 matches 10 bases. This receptor was identified in a woman in her 30s with COVID-19, enrolled during active disease. CDR3 nucleotide sequence: TGTGCCAGCAGTCCGGACAGGGGGATCTATAATTCACCCCTCCACTTT. As protein: CASSPDRGIYNSPLHF.